These T cell receptor beta chains were read from a single sample in a study of shared clonotypes between healthy human individuals. This table comes from immunoSEQ multiplex PCR, and its TCRdb copy is limited to in-frame clones, with some not included. The table records 2 million to 2.5 million clones, 80% to 95% of them present only once. Sequencing used naive CD4+ T cells from PBMCs. Receptors originate from a man aged 18 to 29 in good health. Some clones in this sample may be carry-over from other donors' samples. Both conserved end residues are part of each CDR3. D genes are given only for firm matches. Clone sizes are given selectively: once, few, many, or a class where the clone is expanded.

length | J | size | V | D | DNA | CDR3
12 | TRBJ1-2 | - | TRBV7-9 | TRBD1 | TGTGCCAGTCAGGGGGACGCCTATGGCTACACCTTC | CASQGDAYGYTF
16 | TRBJ1-2 | - | TRBV7-2 | TRBD1 | TGTGCCAGCAGCTTAGTCGGGACAGGCTTTAACTATGGCTACACCTTC | CASSLVGTGFNYGYTF
14 | TRBJ2-3 | - | TRBV5-4 | - | TGTGCCAGCAGCCGGGACTCCGGCACAGATACGCAGTATTTT | CASSRDSGTDTQYF
16 | TRBJ1-1 | - | TRBV18 | TRBD1 | TGTGCCAGCTCACCAACGACAGGGGGCCGTGGGGCTGAAGCTTTCTTT | CASSPTTGGRGAEAFF
16 | TRBJ2-1 | - | TRBV7-7 | TRBD2 | TGTGCCAGCAGCCCCAATCTAGCGGGAGTGGGGGGGGAGCAGTTCTTC | CASSPNLAGVGGEQFF
16 | TRBJ1-3 | - | TRBV6-6 | - | TGTGCCAGCAGTTACTCGCCGGGGAGCTCTGGAAACACCATATATTTT | CASSYSPGSSGNTIYF
16 | TRBJ1-5 | - | TRBV7-2 | - | TGTGCCAGCAGCTTAGGCGGGACAAGAAACAATCAGCCCCAGCATTTT | CASSLGGTRNNQPQHF
11 | TRBJ2-1 | - | TRBV30 | - | TGTGCCTGGAGTCCCCTCAATGAGCAGTTCTTC | CAWSPLNEQFF
12 | TRBJ2-2 | - | TRBV2 | - | TGTGCCAGCAGAAGTGAGTTCGGGGAGCTGTTTTTT | CASRSEFGELFF
14 | TRBJ1-2 | - | TRBV6-6 | - | TGTGCCAGCAGTGGGGGGGCGAGGTTATATGGCTACACCTTC | CASSGGARLYGYTF
13 | TRBJ2-4 | - | TRBV2 | - | TGTGCCAGCGGAAGTCTCGCCAAAAACATTCAGTACTTC | CASGSLAKNIQYF
13 | TRBJ1-6 | - | TRBV27 | - | TGTGCCAGCAGTTCCCAAAGAGGATCTCCCCTCCACTTT | CASSSQRGSPLHF
15 | TRBJ1-2 | - | TRBV28 | TRBD1 | TGTGCCAGCAGGACCTACAGGGGGCAGGGCTATGGCTACACCTTC | CASRTYRGQGYGYTF
16 | TRBJ1-2 | - | TRBV15 | TRBD1 | TGTGCCACCAGCAGAGATCCCCAGGGGGGGGCGGGTGGCTACACCTTC | CATSRDPQGGAGGYTF
13 | TRBJ2-7 | - | TRBV7-3 | - | TGTGCCAGCAGCCTATGGGCCGGGGGCGAGCAGTACTTC | CASSLWAGGEQYF
14 | TRBJ2-5 | - | TRBV18 | - | TGTGCCAGCTCACCACCGACGGATAGGGAGACCCAGTACTTC | CASSPPTDRETQYF
16 | TRBJ2-3 | - | TRBV5-1 | TRBD2 | TGCGCCAGCAGCCCGGGGACTAGCGGGGTCACAGATACGCAGTATTTT | CASSPGTSGVTDTQYF
13 | TRBJ2-2 | - | TRBV28 | - | TGTGCCAGCAGTAGGGGGGGTGCCCGGGAGCTGTTTTTT | CASSRGGARELFF
15 | TRBJ2-1 | - | TRBV5-1 | TRBD1 | TGCGCCAGCAGCAACACCAGACAGGGTGACAATGAGCAGTTCTTC | CASSNTRQGDNEQFF
14 | TRBJ1-4 | - | TRBV18 | - | TGTGCCAGCTCACCGGGCAGAGCTAATGAAAAACTGTTTTTT | CASSPGRANEKLFF
15 | TRBJ2-7 | - | TRBV6-5 | TRBD2 | TGTGCCAGCAGTAGACTAGCGGGTAACTCCTACGAGCAGTACTTC | CASSRLAGNSYEQYF
13 | TRBJ2-7 | - | TRBV30 | TRBD2 | TGTGCCTGGAGTCGCGGGACTATCTACGAGCAGTACTTC | CAWSRGTIYEQYF
17 | TRBJ2-3 | - | TRBV11-2 | - | TGTGCCAGCAGCCCAGGGAGACGGCTAACCAGCACAGATACGCAGTATTTT | CASSPGRRLTSTDTQYF
16 | TRBJ1-2 | - | TRBV4-1 | - | TGCGCCAGCAGCCAAGATTGGGGACCAGCTAACTATGGCTACACCTTC | CASSQDWGPANYGYTF
11 | TRBJ1-1 | - | TRBV6-5 | - | TGTGCCAGCAGTACCAGGGAGAGAACTTTCTTT | CASSTRERTFF
14 | TRBJ2-7 | - | TRBV28 | - | TGTGCCAGCAGACTCCTGGACGGGTCCTACGAGCAGTACTTC | CASRLLDGSYEQYF
14 | TRBJ1-4 | once | TRBV7-9 | - | TGTGCCAGCAGCCAGACCGCAACTAATGAAAAACTGTTTTTT | CASSQTATNEKLFF
15 | TRBJ1-2 | - | TRBV7-2 | - | TGTGCCAGCAGCTTAGCGTTGCAGGCGAACTATGGCTACACCTTC | CASSLALQANYGYTF
14 | TRBJ2-5 | - | TRBV27 | - | TGTGCCAGCAGTTTATCGCGACAACAAGAGACCCAGTACTTC | CASSLSRQQETQYF
13 | TRBJ1-1 | - | TRBV28 | - | TGTGCCAGCAGTCAATCCTTAGACACTGAAGCTTTCTTT | CASSQSLDTEAFF
17 | TRBJ1-2 | - | TRBV23-1 | TRBD1 | TGCGCCAGCAGTCATACCCCGGGACAGGGCTCTAACTATGGCTACACCTTC | CASSHTPGQGSNYGYTF
15 | TRBJ1-3 | once | TRBV4-1 | TRBD1 | TGCGCCAGCAGGATAGACAGGGTACCTGGAAACACCATATATTTT | CASRIDRVPGNTIYF
14 | TRBJ2-1 | - | TRBV2 | TRBD2 | TGTGCCAGCGGCCTCAGGGAGGGGTACAATGAGCAGTTCTTC | CASGLREGYNEQFF
14 | TRBJ2-3 | - | TRBV6-1 | - | TGTGCCAGCATGTCGGGAACTAGCACAGATACGCAGTATTTT | CASMSGTSTDTQYF
14 | TRBJ2-7 | - | TRBV7-2 | - | TGTGCCAGCACCTTCTCAGCCGGGACCTACGAGCAGTACTTC | CASTFSAGTYEQYF
15 | TRBJ2-1 | - | TRBV7-8 | - | TGTGCCAGCAGCTTAGCGGGTAGGGAGATTAATGAGCAGTTCTTC | CASSLAGREINEQFF
17 | TRBJ2-1 | - | TRBV27 | - | TGTGCCAGCAGTCGAAATCGCGCCACGGGAAGGTCGGGGGAGCAGTTCTTC | CASSRNRATGRSGEQFF
18 | TRBJ1-2 | - | TRBV28 | - | TGTGCCAGCAGTCCAATCACCCCCCTGGAAGGCGAGTACGGCGGCTACACCTTC | CASSPITPLEGEYGGYTF
16 | TRBJ1-5 | - | TRBV19 | TRBD1 | TGTGCCAGTAACCCACAGGGGAGAGGGAGCAATCAGCCCCAGCATTTT | CASNPQGRGSNQPQHF
14 | TRBJ2-7 | - | TRBV18 | - | TGTGCCAGCTCACCAGAGGGACCCCCCTACGAGCAGTACTTC | CASSPEGPPYEQYF
16 | TRBJ1-4 | - | TRBV13 | TRBD1 | TGTGCCAGCAGCTTCCGGGACAGCCAAACTAATGAAAAACTGTTTTTT | CASSFRDSQTNEKLFF
14 | TRBJ1-5 | - | TRBV7-9 | - | TGTGCCAGCAGCCAAGGCAGGGCCCATCAGCCCCAGCATTTT | CASSQGRAHQPQHF